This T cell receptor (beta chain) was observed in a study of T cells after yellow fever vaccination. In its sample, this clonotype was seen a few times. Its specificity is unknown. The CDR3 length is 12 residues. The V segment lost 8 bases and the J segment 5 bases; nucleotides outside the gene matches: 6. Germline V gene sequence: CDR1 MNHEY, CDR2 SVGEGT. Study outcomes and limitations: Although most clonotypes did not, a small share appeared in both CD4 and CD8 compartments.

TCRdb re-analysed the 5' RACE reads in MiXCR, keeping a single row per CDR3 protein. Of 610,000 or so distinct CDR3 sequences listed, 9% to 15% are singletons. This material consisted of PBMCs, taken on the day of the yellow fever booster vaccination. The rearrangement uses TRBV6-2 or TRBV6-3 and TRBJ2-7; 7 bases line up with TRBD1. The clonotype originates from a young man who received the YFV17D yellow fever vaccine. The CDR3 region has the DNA TGTGCCAGCGGAAACAGGGGTCACGAGCAGTACTTC. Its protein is CASGNRGHEQYF.